What follows are 8 T cell receptor beta chains derived from one specimen sequenced in a study of technical replicates of blood from a handful of donors. Assay: immunoSEQ multiplex PCR; the TCRdb copy retains only in-frame clones and omits some. The data show approximately 60,000 clones, 85% to 90% seen once. The sequencing sample was made of PBMCs. The receptors were gathered from a human donor in good health. Some clones in this sample may be carry-over from other donors' samples.

The rearrangement uses TRBV9 and TRBJ1-2; D uncertain. Germline CDR1 is SGDLS and CDR2 is YYNGEE. Trimming cost V 4 bases and J 6 bases, with 7 bases left between them. This CDR3 comprises 11 residues. The chain's CDR3 is CASSYQDGYTF. Here the CDR3 DNA reads TGTGCCAGCAGCTACCAGGATGGCTACACCTTC.

Details on this clone: Additional DNA sequences in this sample encode the identical CDR3. The chain employs TRBV9 and TRBJ2-1, with TRBD2 matching 11 bases. Germline lookup yields CDR1 SGDLS and CDR2 YYNGEE. Trimming at V came to 0 bases and at J to 4 bases, leaving 3 bases not matched to a gene. CDR3 length: 16 residues. CDR3 residues: CASSVGGTSGYNEQFF. The DNA of the CDR3 is TGTGCCAGCAGCGTAGGAGGGACTAGCGGATACAATGAGCAGTTCTTC.

The chain couples TRBV9 to TRBJ1-4, with D hard to call. The ends were cut back, 3 bases at V and 5 bases at J, with 11 bases in the middle. Germline V gene lookup returns CDR1 SGDLS and CDR2 YYNGEE. The CDR3 covers 14 residues. The CDR3 here is CASSAYVQNEKLFF. CDR3 bases: TGTGCCAGCAGCGCCTACGTACAGAATGAAAAACTGTTTTTT.

V and J are TRBV7-2 and TRBJ2-7, with a tentative D call TRBD1 (6 bases). Trimming took 3 bases from V and 6 from J, leaving 15 bases between them. The CDR3 loop spans 14 amino acids. The germline V gene has CDR1 SGHTA and CDR2 FQGNSA. The CDR3 sequence is CASSFEVQGREQYF. In nucleotides, the CDR3 is TGTGCCAGCAGCTTTGAAGTCCAGGGGCGCGAGCAGTACTTC.

The chain employs TRBV27 and TRBJ1-4, with TRBD1 as a possible D gene (6 bases). In germline, CDR1 is MNHEY, CDR2 SMNVEV (reference sequence). The V and J ends lost 4 bases and 11 bases respectively, with 17 bases between them. The CDR3 is 14 residues long. The CDR3 region is CASSSFSTGGKLFF. CDR3 DNA: TGTGCCAGCAGTTCCTTCTCGACAGGCGGGAAACTGTTTTTT. The whole variable domain, filled in from reference TRBV27 and TRBJ1-4, reads EAQVTQNPRYLITVTGKKLTVTCSQNMNHEYMSWYRQDPGLGLRQIYYSMNVEVTDKGDVPEGYKVSRKEKRNFPLILESPSPNQTSLYFCASSSFSTGGKLFFGSGTQLSVL.

The genes are TRBV9 and TRBJ2-3; 7 bases are shared with TRBD2. The length of the CDR3 is 15 residues. Germline V gives CDR1 SGDLS, CDR2 YYNGEE. The V gene end was trimmed by 4 bases and the J gene end by 7 bases; junction bases not matched to a gene: 12. The CDR3 bases are TGTGCCAGCAGCATGACTAGCAGCCGCTTGAATACGCAGTATTTT. Residues: CASSMTSSRLNTQYF.

J is TRBJ2-5 and V is TRBV5-6, with TRBD1 matching 9 bases. In germline, CDR1 is SGHDT, CDR2 YYEEEE. This CDR3 region has 14 residues. J gave up 2 bases and V 4 bases, and 3 bases lay outside the gene matches. CDR3 loop: CASSPGQGQETQYF. For the CDR3, the DNA is TGTGCCAGCAGCCCGGGACAGGGACAAGAGACCCAGTACTTC.

The chain joins TRBV5-1 to TRBJ2-3; TRBD2 aligns across 10 bases. CDR1 is SGHRS, CDR2 YFSETQ, per germline. V was pared by 1 base and J by 6 bases, with 8 bases of the junction left unmatched. The CDR3 is 16 residues long. Here the CDR3 DNA reads TGCGCCAGCAGCTTGTCTAGCGGGGGAGGGTCGGATACGCAGTATTTT. This sequence encodes CASSLSSGGGSDTQYF.